This TCR beta chain derives from a study of read filtering for tumor transcriptome and immune sequencing (dated by TCRdb to the early 2020s). With respect to the entire study: Of the patients in the cohort, approximately 17 were male and 11 to 15 were female, and their mean age was 65.9 years, with a range of roughly 45 to 80. Under revised international staging, about 8 patients fell into R-ISS I, about 17 into R-ISS II and more than five into R-ISS III. After DNase treatment, whole-transcriptome libraries were prepared using the TruSeq RNA Access Library Prep Kit. Per sample, about 3.5 to 10.27 million TCR-region mapped reads were obtained with IR-seq, compared with only roughly 85 to 1,300 with RNA-seq. The study compared TCR repertoires from targeted immune repertoire sequencing and bulk whole-transcriptome sequencing run on the same bone marrow samples. A main aim was a read-filtering strategy for immune repertoire data, specifically whether clonotypes supported by a single read should be removed. General findings and caveats noted by the study authors: In IR-seq, 80% to 85% of clonotypes but approximately 3.2% of total reads were represented by single-read clonotypes, whereas in RNA-seq, 74.6% of clonotypes and around 40% of reads were represented by single-read clonotypes. The sorted CD138-negative fraction was composed of a mixed bone marrow immune population rather than of purified T cells. IR-seq captured clonotypes at much higher depth and more reliably than RNA-seq, and smaller IR-seq throughput sufficed to identify most shared clonotypes. The correlation between IR-seq and RNA-seq shared clonotype proportions rose when single-read clonotypes were removed.

Points on this clonotype: Its antigen remains undetermined. Base qualities are not provided; no much larger clone lies one nucleotide away.

Bone marrow was sampled from every patient at the time of active disease. Bone marrow mononuclear cells were isolated by Ficoll-Hypaque density gradient centrifugation. CD138-negative cells were obtained by negative selection after labeling with CD138 magnetic microbeads on a MACS separator, removing myeloma plasma cells. The purity of the isolated cells was checked by flow cytometry with CD138 antibodies on an Attune NxT. Total RNA was extracted with TRIzol reagent and quantified with a NanoDrop spectrophotometer. Paired RNA-seq and IR-seq were performed on each patient's CD138-negative bone marrow sample. The CDR3 measures 14 amino acids from cysteine to phenylalanine. Only CDR3 DNA is held: 42 bases, read in frame from base 1. V lost 2 bases and J lost 1 base; the stretch between them is 5 bases long. The germline V gene gives CDR1 as MNHEY and CDR2 as SVGAGI. TCR libraries were built from approximately 0.4 ug RNA with the Immunoverse kit, using molecular barcoded adaptors covering alpha/delta and beta/gamma chains. TCR library preparation used the same RNA that was used for transcriptome sequencing. An Illumina HiSeq 4000 with 2 x 150 cycles was used to sequence the TCR libraries. The authors processed their data as follows. TCR reads were aligned to human V, D, J and C references and assembled into CDR3 clonotypes with MiXCR, including quality filtering and error correction. The tcR package in R was used for analysis of clonotype counts and gene usage diversity. For inspection of raw mapping reads, RNA-seq reads were mapped by STAR aligner version 2.5.3a onto GRCh37 of the human genome. To test how sequencing depth affects detected clonotypes, IR-seq fastq files were randomly downsampled with Seqtk 1.3. TCRdb cleaned the public reads at Q25 with fastp, built clones with MiXCR and kept in-frame beta chains. Rows matching on CDR3 protein sequence are summarized as one entry with the most common DNA and genes. Clone size and V and J calls follow TCRdb, not the original study. The sample table records more than 55,000 distinct CDR3 sequences; around a fifth of these occur just once. The ten largest clones capture roughly a tenth of the sample.

Material: a population of CD138-negative cells sorted from bone marrow. Interpreted using the paper, the cell subset or site label stands for: bone marrow mononuclear cells depleted of CD138+ plasma/myeloma cells by negative magnetic selection. The V and J segments used are TRBV6-5 and TRBJ2-2; no D gene call is confident. The TCR sequence derives from a donor over 35 with multiple myeloma. The bases read TGTGCCAGCAGTTACAGCTTGAACACCGGGGAGCTGTTTTTT. This encodes CASSYSLNTGELFF.